This T cell receptor beta chain is from a study of breast tumors, draining lymph nodes, adjacent tissues. Findings and caveats of the study: Tumor T cell lymph node origin was a supported hypothesis, not proven. Compared with lymph nodes, tumors were less diverse; compared with nontumor tissue, more.

The V end was cut by 4 bases, the J end by 4 bases, with 16 bases between. The CDR3 totals 15 residues. Germline V gene sequence: CDR1 LGHDT, CDR2 YNNKEL (reference sequence). Ten or more counts support this clonotype. Its specificity is not known. Using its own MiXCR run on the multiplex PCR reads, TCRdb lists one record per CDR3 protein. The profile shows around 140,000 distinct CDR3 sequences, approximately 29% of them singletons. Axillary draining lymph nodes of breast cancer patients supplied the node samples. The specimen was axillary lymph node tissue. This chain connects TRBV3-1 to TRBJ2-5; perhaps TRBD1 as D (6 bases). The clonotype comes from a female donor with breast cancer. Some clones in this sample may be carry-over from other donors' samples. The CDR3 loop is CASSLWTRGGETQYF. The CDR3 nucleotides read TGTGCCAGCAGCCTTTGGACCCGAGGGGGAGAGACCCAGTACTTC.